This TCR beta chain appears in the sequencing data of a study of blood T cell repertoires in COVID-19. Study-level background: Samples of COVID-19 (acute and convalescent) were obtained from the United States, Italy and Spain.

Sequencing was performed with immunoSEQ multiplex PCR; in TCRdb, only in-frame clones are kept and a portion is missing. The sample carries approximately 120,000 clones, about 80% recorded once. Germline CDR1 is SGHTA and CDR2 is FQGNSA. This CDR3 is 13 amino acids long. Trimming cost V 4 bases and J 3 bases, with 9 bases left between them. Source material: peripheral blood. The TCR was taken from a human donor in a cohort sampled during active COVID-19. This chain connects TRBV7-2 to TRBJ2-5, with D unclear. Here the CDR3 reads CASSSASEETQYF. The CDR3 DNA follows: TGTGCCAGCAGCTCTGCGTCCGAAGAGACCCAGTACTTC.